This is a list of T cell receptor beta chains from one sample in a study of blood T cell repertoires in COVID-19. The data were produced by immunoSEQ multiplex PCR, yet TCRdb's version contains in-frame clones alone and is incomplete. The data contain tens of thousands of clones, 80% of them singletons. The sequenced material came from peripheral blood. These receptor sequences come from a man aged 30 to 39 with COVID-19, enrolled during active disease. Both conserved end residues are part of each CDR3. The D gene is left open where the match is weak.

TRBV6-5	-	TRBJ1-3	CASSMGASGNTIYF
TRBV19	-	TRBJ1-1	CASSGQGKAEAFF
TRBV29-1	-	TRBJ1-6	CSVAQGLGSPLHF
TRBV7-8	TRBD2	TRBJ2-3	CASSSRGSGFSSHTQYF
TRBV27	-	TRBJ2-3	CASSPLSSRGSTDTQYF
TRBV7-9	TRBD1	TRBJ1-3	CASSSFGQGRRNTIYF
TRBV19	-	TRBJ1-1	CASKAGDLVTEAFF
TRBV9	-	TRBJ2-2	CASSPRGDTGELFF
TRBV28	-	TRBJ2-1	CASSLWRQINEQFF
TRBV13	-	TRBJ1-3	CASSSHQGGNTIYF
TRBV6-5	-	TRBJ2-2	CARQDLNTGELFF
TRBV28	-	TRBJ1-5	CASSPGQTEYQPQHF
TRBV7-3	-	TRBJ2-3	CASSSQGLQADTQYF
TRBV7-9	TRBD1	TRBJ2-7	CASTPTGTGEREQYF
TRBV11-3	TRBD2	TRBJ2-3	CASSLEGWTSGFGDTQYF
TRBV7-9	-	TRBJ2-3	CASSLGGFGTDTQYF
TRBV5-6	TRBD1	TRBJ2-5	CASSLGTGGAKETQYF
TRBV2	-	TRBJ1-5	CASSVRGSNQPQHF
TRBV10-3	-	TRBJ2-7	CAIRGAGYEQYF
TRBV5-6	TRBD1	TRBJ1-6	CASSLGDRLGSPLHF
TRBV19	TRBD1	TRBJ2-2	CASSRWDREGGELFF
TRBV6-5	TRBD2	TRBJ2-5	CASSTLALGETQYF
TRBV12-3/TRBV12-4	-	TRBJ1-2	CASSLTGRYGYTF
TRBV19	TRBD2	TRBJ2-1	CASSTPLREGRYNEQFF
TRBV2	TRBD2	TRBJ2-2	CASSELAGASGELFF
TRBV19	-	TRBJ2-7	CASSIPGTSYEQYF
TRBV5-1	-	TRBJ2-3	CASSWAGNTDTQYF
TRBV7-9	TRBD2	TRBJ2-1	CASSLALAGNYNEQFF
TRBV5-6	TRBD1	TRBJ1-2	CASPLDRDGYTF
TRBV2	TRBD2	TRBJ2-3	CAGGGDTDTQYF
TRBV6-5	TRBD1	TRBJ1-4	CASSSGTGQGKLFF
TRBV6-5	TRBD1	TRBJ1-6	CASSPGQHNSPLHF
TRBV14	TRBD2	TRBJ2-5	CASSQLGRTSGDMETQYF
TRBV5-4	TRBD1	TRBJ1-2	CASSSGQGGYTF
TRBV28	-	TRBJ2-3	CASSLPNRGTDTQYF
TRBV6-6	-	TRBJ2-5	CASRGGYQETQYF
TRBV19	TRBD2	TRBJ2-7	CASSRTSGEGAYEQYF
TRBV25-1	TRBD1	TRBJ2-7	CASSPWTGGDYEQYF
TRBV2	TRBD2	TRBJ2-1	CASIGSGLADNEQFF
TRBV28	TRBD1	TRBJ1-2	CAGARMGQENRGYTF
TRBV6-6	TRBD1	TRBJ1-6	CASSLQGEGISPLHF
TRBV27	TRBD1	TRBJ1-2	CASSRGTGINYGYTF
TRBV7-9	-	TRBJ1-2	CASSHGGKGPPDYGYTF
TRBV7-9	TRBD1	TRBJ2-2	CASSPRTGPFRTGELFF
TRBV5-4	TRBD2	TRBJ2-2	CASTDPPSGGADGELFF
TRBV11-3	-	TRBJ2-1	CASSPLGGTYNEQFF
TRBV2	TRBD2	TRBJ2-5	CASSVGAASGETQYF
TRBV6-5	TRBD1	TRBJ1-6	CASSSLGTGVDSPLHF
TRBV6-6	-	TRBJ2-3	CASSSRVGGTDTQYF
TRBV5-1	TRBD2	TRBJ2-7	CASSAFPGRIESQYF
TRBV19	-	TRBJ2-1	CASSMEPGRLRYNEQFF